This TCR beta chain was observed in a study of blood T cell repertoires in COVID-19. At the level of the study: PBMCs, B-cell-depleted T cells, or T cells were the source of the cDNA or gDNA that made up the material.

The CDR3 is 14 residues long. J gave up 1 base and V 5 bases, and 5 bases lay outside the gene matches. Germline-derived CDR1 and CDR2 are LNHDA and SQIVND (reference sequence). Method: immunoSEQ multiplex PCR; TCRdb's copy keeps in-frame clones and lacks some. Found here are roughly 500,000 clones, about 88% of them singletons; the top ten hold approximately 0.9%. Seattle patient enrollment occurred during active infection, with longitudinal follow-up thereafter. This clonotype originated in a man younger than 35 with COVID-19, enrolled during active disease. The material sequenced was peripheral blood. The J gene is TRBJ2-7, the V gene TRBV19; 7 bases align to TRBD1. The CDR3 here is CASSGNRGSYEQYF. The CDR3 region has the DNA TGTGCCAGTAGTGGGAACAGGGGATCCTACGAGCAGTACTTC.